This TCR beta chain was obtained from a study of T cell changes during pregnancy in multiple sclerosis. Clones were sequenced by immunoSEQ multiplex PCR, and TCRdb holds only the in-frame ones, with some missing. Among some 18,000 clones, over 80% were seen once, and the ten largest hold about 13%. The receptor's source is a female donor in good health, enrolled as a control in a pregnancy study. Source: CD8+ T cells from peripheral blood mononuclear cells, taken in the third trimester of pregnancy.

The CDR3 protein is CASSYAGYEQYF. CDR3 DNA: TGTGCCAGCAGCTACGCCGGGTACGAGCAGTACTTC. This chain links TRBV13 with TRBJ2-7, with unresolved D. Germline V gene lookup returns CDR1 PRHDT and CDR2 FYEKMQ (reference sequence). The V end lost 4 bases, the J end lost 4 bases, and 8 bases lay between the germline ends. This CDR3 region has 12 residues.